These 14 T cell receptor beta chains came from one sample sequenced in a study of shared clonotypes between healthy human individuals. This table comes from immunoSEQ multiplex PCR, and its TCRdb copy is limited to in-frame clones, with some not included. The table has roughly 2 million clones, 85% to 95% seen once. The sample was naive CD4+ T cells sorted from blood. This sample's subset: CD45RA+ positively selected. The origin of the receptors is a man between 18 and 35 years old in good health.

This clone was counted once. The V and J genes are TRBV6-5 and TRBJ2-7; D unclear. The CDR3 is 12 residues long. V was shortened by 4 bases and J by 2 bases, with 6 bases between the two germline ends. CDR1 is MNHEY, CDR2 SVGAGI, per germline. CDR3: CASSSRPYEQYF. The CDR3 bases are TGTGCCAGCAGTTCCCGCCCCTACGAGCAGTACTTC.

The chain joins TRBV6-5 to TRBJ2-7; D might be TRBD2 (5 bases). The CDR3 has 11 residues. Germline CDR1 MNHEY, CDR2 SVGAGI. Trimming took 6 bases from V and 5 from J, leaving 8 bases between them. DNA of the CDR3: TGTGCCAGCAGACTAGTCCACGAGCAGTACTTC. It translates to CASRLVHEQYF.

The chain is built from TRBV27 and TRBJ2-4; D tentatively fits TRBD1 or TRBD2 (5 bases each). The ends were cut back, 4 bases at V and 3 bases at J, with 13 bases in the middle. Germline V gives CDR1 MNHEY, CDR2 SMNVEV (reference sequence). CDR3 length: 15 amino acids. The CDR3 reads CASSSYRDDKNIQYF. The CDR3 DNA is TGTGCCAGCAGTTCCTACCGGGACGACAAAAACATTCAGTACTTC.

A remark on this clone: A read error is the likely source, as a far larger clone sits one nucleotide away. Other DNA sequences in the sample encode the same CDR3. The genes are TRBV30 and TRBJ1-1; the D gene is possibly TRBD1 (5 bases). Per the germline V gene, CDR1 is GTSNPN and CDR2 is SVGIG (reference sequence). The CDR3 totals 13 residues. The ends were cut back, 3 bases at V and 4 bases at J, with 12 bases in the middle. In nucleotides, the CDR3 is TGTGCCTGGAGATTGGCGGGGGGCACTGAAGCTTTCTTT. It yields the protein CAWRLAGGTEAFF.

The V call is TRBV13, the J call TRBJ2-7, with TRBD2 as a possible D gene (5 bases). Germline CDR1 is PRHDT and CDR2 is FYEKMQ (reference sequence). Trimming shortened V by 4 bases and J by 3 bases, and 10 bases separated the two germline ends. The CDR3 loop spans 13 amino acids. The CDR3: CASSSPRDYEQYF. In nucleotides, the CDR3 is TGTGCCAGCAGCTCACCGAGGGACTACGAGCAGTACTTC.

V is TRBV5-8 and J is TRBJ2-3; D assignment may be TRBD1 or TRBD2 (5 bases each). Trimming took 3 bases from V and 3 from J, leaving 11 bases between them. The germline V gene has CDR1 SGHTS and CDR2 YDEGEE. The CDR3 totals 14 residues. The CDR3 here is CASSSGRWTDTQYF. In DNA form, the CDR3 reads TGTGCCAGCAGCTCGGGACGGTGGACAGATACGCAGTATTTT.

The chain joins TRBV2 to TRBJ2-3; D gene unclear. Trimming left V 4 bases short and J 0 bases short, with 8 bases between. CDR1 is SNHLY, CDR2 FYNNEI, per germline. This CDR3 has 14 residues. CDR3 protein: CASSVRKSTDTQYF. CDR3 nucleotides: TGTGCCAGCAGTGTTCGAAAAAGCACAGATACGCAGTATTTT.

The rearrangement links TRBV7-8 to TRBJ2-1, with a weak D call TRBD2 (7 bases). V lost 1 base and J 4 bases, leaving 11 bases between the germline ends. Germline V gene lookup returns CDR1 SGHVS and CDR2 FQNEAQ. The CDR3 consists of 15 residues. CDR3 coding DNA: TGTGCCAGCAGCTTAGAGGCGGGGGCATACAATGAGCAGTTCTTC. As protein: CASSLEAGAYNEQFF.

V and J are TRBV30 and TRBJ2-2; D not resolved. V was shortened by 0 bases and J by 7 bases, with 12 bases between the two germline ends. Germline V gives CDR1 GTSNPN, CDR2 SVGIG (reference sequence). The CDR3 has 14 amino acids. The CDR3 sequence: CAWSVHVGSGELFF. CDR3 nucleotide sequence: TGTGCCTGGAGTGTACATGTCGGCAGCGGGGAGCTGTTTTTT. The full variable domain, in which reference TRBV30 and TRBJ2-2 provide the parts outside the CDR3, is SQTIHQWPATLVQPVGSPLSLECTVEGTSNPNLYWYRQAAGRGLQLLFYSVGIGQISSEVPQNLSASRPQDRQFILSSKKLLLSDSGFYLCAWSVHVGSGELFFGEGSRLTVL.

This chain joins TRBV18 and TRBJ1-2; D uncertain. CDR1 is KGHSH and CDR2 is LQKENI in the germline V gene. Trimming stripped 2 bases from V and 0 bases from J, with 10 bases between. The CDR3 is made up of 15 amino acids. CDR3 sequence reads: CASSPGGNSNYGYTF. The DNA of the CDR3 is TGTGCCAGCTCACCAGGAGGGAACTCTAACTATGGCTACACCTTC.

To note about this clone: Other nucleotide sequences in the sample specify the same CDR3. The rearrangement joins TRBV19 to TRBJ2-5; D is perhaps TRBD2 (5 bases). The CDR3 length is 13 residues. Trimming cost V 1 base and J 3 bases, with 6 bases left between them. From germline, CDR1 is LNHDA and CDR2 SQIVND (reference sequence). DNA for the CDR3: TGTGCCAGTAGTATAGCGGGGAAAGAGACCCAGTACTTC. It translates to CASSIAGKETQYF.

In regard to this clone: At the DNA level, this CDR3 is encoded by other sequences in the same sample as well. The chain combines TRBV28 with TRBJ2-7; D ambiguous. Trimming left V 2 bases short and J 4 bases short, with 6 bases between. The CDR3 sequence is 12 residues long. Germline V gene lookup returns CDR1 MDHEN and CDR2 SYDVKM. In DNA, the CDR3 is TGTGCCAGCAGTTTAGTCGGGTACGAGCAGTACTTC. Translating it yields CASSLVGYEQYF.

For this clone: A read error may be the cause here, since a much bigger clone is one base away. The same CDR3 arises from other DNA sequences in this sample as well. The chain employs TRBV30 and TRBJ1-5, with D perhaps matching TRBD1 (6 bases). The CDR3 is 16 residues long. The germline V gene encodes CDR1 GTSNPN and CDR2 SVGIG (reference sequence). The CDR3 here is CTWMPRGRGGNQPQHF. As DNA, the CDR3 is TGTACCTGGATGCCCAGGGGAAGGGGGGGCAATCAGCCCCAGCATTTT.

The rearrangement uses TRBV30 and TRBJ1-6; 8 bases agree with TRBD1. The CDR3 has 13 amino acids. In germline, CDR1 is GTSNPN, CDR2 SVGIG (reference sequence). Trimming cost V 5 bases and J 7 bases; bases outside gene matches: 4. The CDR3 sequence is CAWATGGNSPLHF. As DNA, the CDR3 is TGTGCCTGGGCCACAGGGGGGAATTCACCCCTCCACTTT.